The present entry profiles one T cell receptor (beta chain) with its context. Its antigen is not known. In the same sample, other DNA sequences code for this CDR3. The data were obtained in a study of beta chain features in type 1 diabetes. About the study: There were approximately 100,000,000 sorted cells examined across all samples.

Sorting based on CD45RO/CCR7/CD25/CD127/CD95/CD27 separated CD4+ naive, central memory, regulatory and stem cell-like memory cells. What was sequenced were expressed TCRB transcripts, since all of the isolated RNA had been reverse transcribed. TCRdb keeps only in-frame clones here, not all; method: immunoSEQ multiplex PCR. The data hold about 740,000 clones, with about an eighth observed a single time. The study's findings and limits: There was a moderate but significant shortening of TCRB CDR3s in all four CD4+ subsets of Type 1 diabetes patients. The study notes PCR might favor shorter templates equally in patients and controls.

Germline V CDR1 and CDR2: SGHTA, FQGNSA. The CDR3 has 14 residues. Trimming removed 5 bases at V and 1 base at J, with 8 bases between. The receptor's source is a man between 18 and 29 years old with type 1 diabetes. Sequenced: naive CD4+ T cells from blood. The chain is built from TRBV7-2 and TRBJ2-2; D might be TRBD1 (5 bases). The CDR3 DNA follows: TGTGCCAGCAGCCCTCAGGGGAACACCGGGGAGCTGTTTTTT. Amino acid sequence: CASSPQGNTGELFF. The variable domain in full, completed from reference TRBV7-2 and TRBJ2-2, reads GAGVSQSPSNKVTEKGKDVELRCDPISGHTALYWYRQSLGQGLEFLIYFQGNSAPDKSGLPSDRFSAERTGGSVSTLTIQRTQQEDSAVYLCASSPQGNTGELFFGEGSRLTVL.